This T cell receptor beta chain was captured by sequencing in a study of shared clonotypes between healthy human individuals. Sequencing was performed with immunoSEQ multiplex PCR; in TCRdb, only in-frame clones are kept and a portion is missing. The sample yields about 2,500,000 clones, around nine tenths seen once. This TCR was sampled from a man younger than 30 in good health. The sequenced sample consisted of naive CD4+ T cells sorted from blood. Subset specified: CD45RA+ positively selected.

Written as DNA, the CDR3 is TGTGCCAGCAGTTACAGCGGGAGGGCCCTCAGTGAGCAGTTCTTC. Translating gives CASSYSGRALSEQFF. This chain links TRBV6-5 with TRBJ2-1, with 10 bases lining up with TRBD2. V was pared by 2 bases and J by 9 bases, with 7 bases of the junction left unmatched. The CDR3 is 15 amino acids. CDR1 is MNHEY, CDR2 SVGAGI, per germline.